These T cell receptor beta chains were read from a single sample in a study of identifying expanded T cells in peripheral blood. Clones were sequenced by immunoSEQ multiplex PCR, and TCRdb holds only the in-frame ones, with some missing. The sample lists about 110,000 clones, about 87% seen once, with around 8.3% in the top ten. Sequencing was performed on blood. Every receptor here comes from a person aged 18-70 years in good health. The CDR3 runs from the conserved cysteine through the conserved F or W. A D gene is named only where the DNA matches it firmly. Clone size is stated in some rows and not others, as once, few, many or a class when expanded.

NA	TRBV6-1	TRBD2	TRBJ2-5	CASIFSGGKETQYF	TGTGCCAGCATTTTTAGCGGGGGGAAAGAGACCCAGTACTTC
NA	TRBV19	TRBD2	TRBJ2-7	CASSDTSEGLEQYF	TGTGCCAGTAGTGACACTAGCGAGGGCCTCGAGCAGTACTTC
NA	TRBV5-1	TRBD2	TRBJ2-1	CASTQAGANNEQFF	TGCGCCAGCACCCAAGCGGGAGCAAACAATGAGCAGTTCTTC
NA	TRBV29-1	NA	TRBJ2-7	CSGKRQGGDEQYF	TGCAGCGGTAAAAGACAGGGAGGCGACGAGCAGTACTTC
NA	TRBV28	TRBD1	TRBJ2-5	CASRGQATDYKETQYF	TGTGCCAGCAGGGGACAGGCAACGGATTATAAAGAGACCCAGTACTTC
NA	TRBV7-2	NA	TRBJ2-1	CASSLVNNEQFF	TGTGCCAGCAGCTTAGTAAACAATGAGCAGTTCTTC
NA	TRBV5-6	TRBD2	TRBJ2-1	CASSSGTSYNEQFF	TGTGCCAGCAGCTCGGGGACTAGCTACAATGAGCAGTTCTTC
NA	TRBV9	NA	TRBJ1-4	CASSVGVSFNEKLFF	TGTGCCAGCAGCGTAGGGGTCAGCTTTAATGAAAAACTGTTTTTT
NA	TRBV30	NA	TRBJ2-3	CAWSYGGPDTQYF	TGTGCCTGGAGTTACGGGGGGCCAGATACGCAGTATTTT
NA	TRBV30	NA	TRBJ2-7	CAWIPDGATYEQYF	TGTGCCTGGATCCCAGACGGGGCGACATACGAGCAGTACTTC
NA	TRBV7-9	NA	TRBJ1-4	CASSLDEASIGLFF	TGTGCCAGCAGCTTAGACGAAGCCAGCATTGGGCTGTTTTTT
NA	TRBV2	TRBD2	TRBJ2-1	CASSELFKTSGFRSSYNEQFF	TGTGCCAGCAGTGAACTGTTTAAAACTAGCGGATTTAGGAGCTCCTACAATGAGCAGTTCTTC
NA	TRBV28	NA	TRBJ1-5	CASSPWGRNNQPQHF	TGTGCCAGCAGTCCCTGGGGCAGGAACAATCAGCCCCAGCATTTT
NA	TRBV7-2	NA	TRBJ2-4	CASSLLGGARVAKNIQYF	TGTGCCAGCAGCTTGTTGGGGGGGGCGAGGGTAGCCAAAAACATTCAGTACTTC
NA	TRBV28	TRBD1	TRBJ2-3	CASSPTGEADTQYF	TGTGCCAGCAGTCCGACAGGGGAAGCAGATACGCAGTATTTT
NA	TRBV18	TRBD2	TRBJ2-7	CASSPGTSSYEQYF	TGTGCCAGCTCACCAGGGACTAGCTCCTACGAGCAGTACTTC
NA	TRBV11-3	NA	TRBJ2-3	CASSLRDRADTQYF	TGTGCCAGCAGCTTAAGGGACCGCGCAGATACGCAGTATTTT
NA	TRBV7-2	TRBD2	TRBJ2-3	CASSPGLAGATQYF	TGTGCCAGCAGCCCCGGACTAGCGGGAGCTACGCAGTATTTT
NA	TRBV5-4	NA	TRBJ1-6	CASSQATATQPLHF	TGTGCCAGCAGCCAAGCGACAGCAACTCAACCCCTCCACTTT
few	TRBV7-8	NA	TRBJ1-1	CASSGSDTEAFF	TGTGCCAGCAGTGGGAGTGACACTGAAGCTTTCTTT
few	TRBV28	NA	TRBJ2-1	CASSLGASVNEQFF	TGTGCCAGCAGTTTAGGGGCTAGCGTCAATGAGCAGTTCTTC
once	TRBV2	NA	TRBJ2-2	CASIYGDTGELFF	TGTGCCAGCATCTATGGGGACACCGGGGAGCTGTTTTTT
NA	TRBV27	NA	TRBJ2-3	CASRVGTPGDTQYF	TGTGCCAGCAGGGTGGGGACCCCGGGCGATACGCAGTATTTT
NA	TRBV2	TRBD2	TRBJ2-3	CASSQRLASTDTQYF	TGTGCCAGCAGTCAAAGACTAGCTAGCACAGATACGCAGTATTTT
NA	TRBV15	NA	TRBJ2-5	CATSRRDFPPETQYF	TGTGCCACCAGCAGAAGGGACTTCCCTCCGGAGACCCAGTACTTC
NA	TRBV28	NA	TRBJ2-3	CASSIGGVEDTQYF	TGTGCCAGCAGCATTGGCGGGGTTGAGGATACGCAGTATTTT
NA	TRBV5-6	TRBD1	TRBJ2-7	CASTMPGQQYEQYF	TGTGCCAGCACCATGCCGGGACAGCAATACGAGCAGTACTTC
few	TRBV30	NA	TRBJ1-2	CAWIHSGAGYTF	TGTGCCTGGATTCACTCTGGGGCTGGCTACACCTTC
NA	TRBV6-1	NA	TRBJ2-7	CASSGGGPRGYEQYF	TGTGCCAGCAGTGGCGGCGGCCCTCGGGGCTACGAGCAGTACTTC
NA	TRBV19	NA	TRBJ2-7	CASSMRPGPTYEQYF	TGTGCCAGTAGTATGAGGCCAGGGCCTACCTACGAGCAGTACTTC
NA	TRBV6-6	NA	TRBJ2-2	CASSSYTGELFF	TGTGCCAGCAGTTCGTACACCGGGGAGCTGTTTTTT
NA	TRBV4-1	NA	TRBJ1-2	CASSSGYGYTF	TGCGCCAGCAGCAGCGGCTATGGCTACACCTTC
NA	TRBV19	NA	TRBJ1-3	CASSSDGSGNTIYF	TGTGCCAGTAGCTCGGACGGCTCTGGAAACACCATATATTTT
NA	TRBV5-1	TRBD1	TRBJ2-5	CACRRGRETQYF	TGCGCCTGCAGAAGGGGGCGAGAGACCCAGTACTTC
NA	TRBV4-1	TRBD1	TRBJ2-7	CASSRRGTGTDYEQYF	TGCGCCAGCAGCCGGCGAGGGACAGGGACAGACTACGAGCAGTACTTC
NA	TRBV6-1	NA	TRBJ2-7	CASRSVGSSYEQYF	TGTGCCAGCAGATCGGTGGGGAGCTCCTACGAGCAGTACTTC
NA	TRBV7-9	NA	TRBJ1-1	CASSLPGDTEAFF	TGTGCCAGCAGCTTGCCAGGTGACACTGAAGCTTTCTTT
NA	TRBV5-4	NA	TRBJ2-3	CASSFLSGTDTQYF	TGTGCCAGCAGCTTCCTATCAGGGACAGATACGCAGTATTTT
NA	TRBV27	NA	TRBJ2-7	CASSLGRSSYEQYF	TGTGCCAGCAGTTTGGGCAGAAGCTCCTACGAGCAGTACTTC
NA	TRBV4-1	NA	TRBJ1-6	CASSQEGFSYNSPLHF	TGCGCCAGCAGCCAAGAAGGGTTCTCCTATAATTCACCCCTCCACTTT
NA	TRBV7-6	NA	TRBJ1-1	CASSTVGTEAFF	TGTGCCAGCAGCACTGTGGGCACTGAAGCTTTCTTT
once	TRBV5-1	NA	TRBJ2-1	CASRGEHLAFF	TGCGCCAGCAGAGGCGAACACCTGGCGTTCTTC
NA	TRBV25-1	NA	TRBJ2-2	CASSGRAPERDTGELFF	TGTGCCAGCAGTGGTAGAGCGCCGGAGCGGGACACCGGGGAGCTGTTTTTT
NA	TRBV5-1	TRBD2	TRBJ2-7	CASSSLAGELYEQYF	TGCGCCAGCAGCTCTTTAGCGGGAGAGCTCTACGAGCAGTACTTC
NA	TRBV5-1	NA	TRBJ1-1	CASQLDGMNTEAFF	TGCGCCAGCCAATTAGACGGAATGAACACTGAAGCTTTCTTT
NA	TRBV6-5	NA	TRBJ1-2	CATGAGGNGYTF	TGTGCCACCGGGGCGGGAGGGAATGGCTACACCTTC
NA	TRBV4-3	TRBD2	TRBJ2-1	CASSQGASSGGVDEQFF	TGCGCCAGCAGCCAAGGAGCCTCTAGCGGGGGGGTGGATGAGCAGTTCTTC
NA	TRBV19	NA	TRBJ2-1	CASSLGEAYNEQFF	TGTGCCAGTAGCTTAGGGGAAGCCTACAATGAGCAGTTCTTC